Listed below are T cell receptor beta chains from one sample, sequenced in a study of vaccination effects on CD4 cells after COVID-19. Using immunoSEQ multiplex PCR, the repertoire was profiled, and TCRdb retains in-frame clones only, with some absent. The table has 50,000 to 80,000 clones, roughly four fifths seen once. The antigens of these receptors remain unknown. The specimen was CD4+ T cells from PBMCs cultured without peptide, collected after COVID-19 vaccination. These receptors originate from a human donor who received a COVID-19 vaccine. Both conserved end residues are part of each CDR3. A D gene is named only where the DNA matches it firmly. Clone size appears in some rows only: once, few, many, or a class for an expanded clone.

CDR3aa	abundance	v_gene	j_gene	d_gene
CSVATPGQGAVGELFF	NA	TRBV29-1	TRBJ2-2	TRBD1
CASSRDVRGEKLFF	NA	TRBV6-5	TRBJ1-4	NA
CATTGDPPNYGYTF	NA	TRBV2	TRBJ1-2	NA
CASSLRTGANTGELFF	once	TRBV5-6	TRBJ2-2	TRBD1
CASSPGPTGAYGYTF	NA	TRBV5-4	TRBJ1-2	NA
CASSFRRSRDEKLFF	NA	TRBV11-2	TRBJ1-4	NA
CATSEGGETQYF	NA	TRBV24-1	TRBJ2-5	NA
CASSFQGYNEQFF	NA	TRBV5-6	TRBJ2-1	NA
CAWNYSPYSGNTIYF	NA	TRBV30	TRBJ1-3	NA
CASSLFGGASTVDSYNSPLHF	NA	TRBV4-2	TRBJ1-6	NA
CATSTPGGVISNEQFF	NA	TRBV10-3	TRBJ2-1	TRBD1
CASSLYRGSGNTEAFF	once	TRBV28	TRBJ1-1	NA
CASSLQGGTGLAGELFF	NA	TRBV9	TRBJ2-2	TRBD1
CASSPSRQNTEAFF	NA	TRBV18	TRBJ1-1	NA
CASSYSQSYNSPLHF	NA	TRBV6-5	TRBJ1-6	NA
CASSQQAQGGYTF	NA	TRBV4-3	TRBJ1-2	NA
CASSKSPDRGVGQPQHF	NA	TRBV21-1	TRBJ1-5	NA
CASSRPPAQPQHF	once	TRBV12-3/TRBV12-4	TRBJ1-5	NA
CASSYRGDRGNEKLFF	NA	TRBV5-1	TRBJ1-4	TRBD1
CASSLGGSLQEKLFF	few	TRBV5-4	TRBJ1-4	NA
CASSLSMADTQYF	NA	TRBV7-2	TRBJ2-3	NA
CASSLASTGEAFF	NA	TRBV5-6	TRBJ1-1	NA
CASSPTSGVGDTQYF	NA	TRBV2	TRBJ2-3	TRBD2
CAWSDGRGNQPQHF	NA	TRBV30	TRBJ1-5	NA
CASGGQVTNEKLFF	NA	TRBV6-6	TRBJ1-4	TRBD1
CASSQDLPGASGTWKTQYF	NA	TRBV4-3	TRBJ2-5	TRBD2
CASIGQGASSAEAFF	NA	TRBV19	TRBJ1-1	TRBD1
CASSLARGGRETQYF	NA	TRBV5-1	TRBJ2-5	TRBD2
CASSPQGRDTGELFF	NA	TRBV6-5	TRBJ2-2	NA
CASKRQGYYGYTF	NA	TRBV19	TRBJ1-2	NA
CASSLGGRGVTETQYF	NA	TRBV7-6	TRBJ2-5	NA
CAIDAGVDTEAFF	NA	TRBV10-3	TRBJ1-1	NA
CASSDRRENTEAFF	NA	TRBV10-1	TRBJ1-1	NA
CASSSTVNTEAFF	NA	TRBV27	TRBJ1-1	NA
CASSLAINGYTF	NA	TRBV28	TRBJ1-2	NA
CASSEYGSGGAWETQYF	once	TRBV25-1	TRBJ2-5	TRBD2
CASSLGENTEAFF	NA	TRBV19	TRBJ1-1	NA
CASSLFGRGGVDTQYF	NA	TRBV5-1	TRBJ2-3	TRBD2
CASSAPGAANEKLFF	NA	TRBV19	TRBJ1-4	NA
CASSLGQVTDTQYF	NA	TRBV5-1	TRBJ2-3	NA
CASSPVRSPTGSGNTIYF	NA	TRBV18	TRBJ1-3	NA
CASSTGNNSPLHF	NA	TRBV6-2/TRBV6-3	TRBJ1-6	NA
CASGNRRETQYF	NA	TRBV27	TRBJ2-5	NA
CASSQNSGANEKLFF	few	TRBV3-1/TRBV3-2	TRBJ1-4	NA
CASSSTGGYTF	once	TRBV11-2	TRBJ1-2	NA
CASSLEASAGYTF	NA	TRBV12-3/TRBV12-4	TRBJ1-2	NA
CATLGASGNRGTEAFF	NA	TRBV19	TRBJ1-1	NA
CASSEAGTAIQPQHF	once	TRBV6-1	TRBJ1-5	TRBD1
CASRLTWNTGELFF	few	TRBV19	TRBJ2-2	NA
CASSRDWHGTGELFF	few	TRBV27	TRBJ2-2	NA
CASSSERGPYNEQFF	NA	TRBV7-3	TRBJ2-1	TRBD2
CASSYSNSPLHF	few	TRBV6-5	TRBJ1-6	NA
CASSFDFRGRRATNEKLFF	NA	TRBV5-5	TRBJ1-4	NA
CASTLRGGLGETQYF	NA	TRBV6-6	TRBJ2-5	NA
CASRAAGSGNTIYF	NA	TRBV10-2	TRBJ1-3	NA
CASSLAGNSGYTF	NA	TRBV7-7	TRBJ1-2	NA
CASSLSQGANQPQHF	once	TRBV27	TRBJ1-5	TRBD1
CASSSGQGTEAFF	NA	TRBV7-2	TRBJ1-1	TRBD1
CATSAATGDTGELFF	NA	TRBV24-1	TRBJ2-2	TRBD1